This T cell receptor (beta chain) comes out of a study of CD8+CD57+ T cells in acquired aplastic anemia. Across the whole study: Sorted CD4+ and CD8+ cells yielded DNA averaging about 2.9 ug.

Notes on this clonotype: The target antigen is unknown.

The template used for profiling TCR beta VDJ and CDR3 was genomic DNA. TCRdb re-called the reads through MiXCR, storing one row per CDR3 protein. The data show 200,000 to 250,000 distinct CDR3 sequences, about half seen once. This CDR3 spans 13 amino acids. V trimming: 5 bases; J trimming: 7 bases; junction bases outside the gene matches: 7. Per germline, CDR1 SGHRS and CDR2 YFSETQ. General study points: In common between the patients and the controls were twenty-nine CD8+ CDR3 sequences. With respect to CD8+ Simpson's diversity, patients and controls did not differ significantly.

Patients included in sequencing had previously demonstrated CD8+CD57+ cell expansion by flow cytometry. The source is a human donor with aplastic anemia. The rearrangement links TRBV5-1 to TRBJ2-7; 9 nucleotides agree with TRBD1. The sequenced sample was sorted CD4+, CD8+, or CD8+CD57+ T cells (not recorded which) from PBMCs. The CDR3 loop is CASRMTGGYEQYF. The CDR3 DNA reads as TGCGCCAGCAGGATGACAGGGGGATATGAGCAGTACTTC.